The rows below give T cell receptor beta chains drawn from one sample of a study of T cells after yellow fever vaccination. TCRdb ran MiXCR on the 5' RACE reads and lists one entry per CDR3 protein. The sample contains 510,000 or so distinct CDR3 sequences, roughly a fifth of which appear only once. This specimen was PBMCs, taken 15 days after the yellow fever booster vaccination. The receptors stem from a man aged 30-40 years who received the YFV17D yellow fever vaccine. Both conserved end residues are part of each CDR3. The order of the fields is V gene, clone size, J gene, CDR3 protein. Clone size is stated in some rows and not others, as once, few, many or a class when expanded.

TRBV6-2/TRBV6-3	few	TRBJ2-7	CASSFPEGPSYEQYF
TRBV29-1	few	TRBJ2-1	CTAGTNSYNEQFF
TRBV5-1	.	TRBJ2-3	CASSKGGATDTQYF
TRBV7-2	.	TRBJ2-6	CASSPSQSGANVLTF
TRBV12-3/TRBV12-4	.	TRBJ2-1	CASSSGAQFF
TRBV21-1	.	TRBJ2-7	CARAPPDEQYF
TRBV20-1	.	TRBJ2-5	CSASKTGRQETQYF
TRBV20-1	few	TRBJ2-1	CSARFSGSFDEQFF
TRBV5-1	.	TRBJ1-1	CASSLIGEDTEAFF
TRBV5-1	.	TRBJ1-2	CASSNQGGLYGYTF
TRBV4-3	few	TRBJ1-3	CASSQGGGSGNTIYF
TRBV25-1	.	TRBJ1-1	CASSELGQGEAEAFF